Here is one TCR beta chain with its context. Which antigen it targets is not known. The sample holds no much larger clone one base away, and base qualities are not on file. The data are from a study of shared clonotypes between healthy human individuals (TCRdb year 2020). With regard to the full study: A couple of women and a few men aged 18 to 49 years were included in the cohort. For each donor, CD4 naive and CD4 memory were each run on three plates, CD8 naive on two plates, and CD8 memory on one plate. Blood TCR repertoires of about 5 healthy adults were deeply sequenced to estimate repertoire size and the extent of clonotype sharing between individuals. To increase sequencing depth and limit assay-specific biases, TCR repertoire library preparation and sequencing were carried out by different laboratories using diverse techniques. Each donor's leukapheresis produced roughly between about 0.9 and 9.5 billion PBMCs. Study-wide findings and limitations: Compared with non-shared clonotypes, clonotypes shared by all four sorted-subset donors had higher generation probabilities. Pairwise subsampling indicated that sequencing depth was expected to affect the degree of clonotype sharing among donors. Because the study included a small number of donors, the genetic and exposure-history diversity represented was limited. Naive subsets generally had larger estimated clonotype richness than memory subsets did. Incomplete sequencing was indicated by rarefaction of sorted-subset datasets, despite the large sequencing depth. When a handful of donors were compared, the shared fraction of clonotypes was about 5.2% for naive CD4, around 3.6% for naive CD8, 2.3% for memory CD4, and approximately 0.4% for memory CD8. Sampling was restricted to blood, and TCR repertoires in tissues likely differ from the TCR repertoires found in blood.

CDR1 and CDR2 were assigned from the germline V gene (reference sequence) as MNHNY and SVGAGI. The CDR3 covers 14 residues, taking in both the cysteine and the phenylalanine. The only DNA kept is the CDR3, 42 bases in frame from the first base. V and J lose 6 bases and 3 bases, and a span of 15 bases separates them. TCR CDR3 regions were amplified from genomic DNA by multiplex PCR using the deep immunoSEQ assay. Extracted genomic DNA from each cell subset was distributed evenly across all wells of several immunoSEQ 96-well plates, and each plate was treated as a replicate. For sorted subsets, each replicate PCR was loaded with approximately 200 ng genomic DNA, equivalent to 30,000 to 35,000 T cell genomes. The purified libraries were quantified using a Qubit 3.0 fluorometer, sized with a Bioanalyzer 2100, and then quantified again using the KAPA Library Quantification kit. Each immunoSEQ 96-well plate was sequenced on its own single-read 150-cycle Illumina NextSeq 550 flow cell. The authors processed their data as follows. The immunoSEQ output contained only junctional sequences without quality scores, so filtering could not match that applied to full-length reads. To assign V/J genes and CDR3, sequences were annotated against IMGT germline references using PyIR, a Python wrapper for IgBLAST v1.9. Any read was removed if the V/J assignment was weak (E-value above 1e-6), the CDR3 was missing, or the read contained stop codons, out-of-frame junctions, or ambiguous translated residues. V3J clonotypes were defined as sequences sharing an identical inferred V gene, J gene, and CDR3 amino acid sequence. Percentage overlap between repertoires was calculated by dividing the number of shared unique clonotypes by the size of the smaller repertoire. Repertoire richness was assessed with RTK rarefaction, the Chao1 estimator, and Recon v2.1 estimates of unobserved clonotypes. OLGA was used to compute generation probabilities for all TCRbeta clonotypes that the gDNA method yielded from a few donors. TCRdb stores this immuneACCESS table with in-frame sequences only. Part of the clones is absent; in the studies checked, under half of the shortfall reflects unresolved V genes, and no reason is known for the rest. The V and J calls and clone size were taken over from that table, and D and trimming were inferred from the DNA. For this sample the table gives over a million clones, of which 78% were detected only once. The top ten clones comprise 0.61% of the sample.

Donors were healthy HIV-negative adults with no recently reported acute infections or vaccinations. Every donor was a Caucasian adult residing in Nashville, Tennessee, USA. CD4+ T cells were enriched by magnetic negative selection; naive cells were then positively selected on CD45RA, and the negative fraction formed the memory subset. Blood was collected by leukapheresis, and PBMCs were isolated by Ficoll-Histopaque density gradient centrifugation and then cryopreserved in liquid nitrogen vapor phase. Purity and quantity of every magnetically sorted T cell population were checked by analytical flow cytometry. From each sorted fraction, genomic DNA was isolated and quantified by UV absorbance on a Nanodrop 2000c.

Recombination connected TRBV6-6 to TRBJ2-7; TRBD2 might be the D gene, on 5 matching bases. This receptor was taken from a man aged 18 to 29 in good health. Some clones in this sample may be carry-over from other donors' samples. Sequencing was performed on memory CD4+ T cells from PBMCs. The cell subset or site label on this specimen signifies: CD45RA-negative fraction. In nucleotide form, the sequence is TGTGCCAGCAGGTTCGGGGAGAGTGGCTACGAGCAGTACTTC. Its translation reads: CASRFGESGYEQYF.